This T cell receptor (beta chain) was sequenced during a study of blood T cells in healthy people across ages. General study findings and limits: Naive T cell percentage showed a strong correlation with the diversity of TCR beta. CMV infection status of these donors was not known.

There are 17 residues in the CDR3. A second roughly 7 to 11 cycle PCR used barcoded and J-beta primers. Each cDNA molecule was tagged by a template-switch adaptor with 12 random nucleotides. MiXCR, applied by TCRdb to the 5' RACE reads, yields one record per CDR3 protein. The repertoire includes 1.5 million to 2 million distinct CDR3 sequences, about 49% of them detected once, and 2.1% sits in the top ten. To note about this clonotype: The target antigen is unknown.

This receptor was obtained from a woman between 40 and 55 years old in good health. This chain links TRBV21-1 with TRBJ2-1; the table's TRBD1 call for D was not verified on the DNA. TRBV21-1 is classified as a pseudogene. Material: blood. CDR3 residues: CASSAVPGQGAVNEQFF. The CDR3 DNA reads TGTGCCAGCAGCGCGGTTCCGGGACAGGGGGCAGTCAATGAGCAGTTCTTC.